This T cell receptor (beta chain) is drawn from a study of T cells in Graves' hyperthyroidism and ophthalmopathy (dated 2019 in TCRdb). Looking at the study overall: Peripheral blood was collected at initial diagnosis, before any treatment. TCR V-J signatures able to tell the groups apart were searched for in a discovery cohort of 100 patients, of whom approximately 40 had Graves' ophthalmopathy and around 57 had stable Graves' hyperthyroidism. Prospective prediction of ophthalmopathy was tested in an independent validation cohort of 18 hyperthyroidism patients and approximately 17 patients who later progressed to ophthalmopathy. For training and testing, the 110 or so patients in the discovery cohort were randomly divided in a 7:3 ratio. In addition, the study compared T-cell repertoires in thyroid tissue and in blood from roughly 6 Graves' hyperthyroidism patients. After sampling, hyperthyroidism patients received methimazole starting at 30 mg daily, and ophthalmopathy patients received high-dose intravenous methylprednisolone. The paper reports TCR Vbeta CDR3 sequencing of roughly 140 peripheral blood samples: approximately 41 ophthalmopathy, approximately 74 hyperthyroidism and approximately 17 progressor patients.

This clonotype was seen more than once but under ten times. There is no known antigen for this receptor. Base qualities are not provided; no much larger clone lies one nucleotide away. The V and J ends are trimmed by 5 bases and 5 bases, leaving 34 bases between them. Including cysteine and phenylalanine, the CDR3 has 22 amino acids. The entry retains the CDR3 DNA only, 66 bases that are in frame from base 1. Looking up the germline V gene (reference sequence) yields CDR1 SEHNR and CDR2 FQNEAQ. The TCR beta CDR3 regions were amplified from the RNA transcripts. The first round of RT-PCR for the TCR CDR3 was performed with the HTBI primer set and the Qiagen OneStep RT-PCR kit. A second multiplex PCR round built the libraries, followed by size selection and purification. Sequencing of the libraries was done on an Illumina HiSeq2000 using paired-end 100 bp reads. The original pipeline was this. Raw data were processed with SOAPnuke, discarding reads with adapters, uncalled bases, mean Phred below 15, or no exact constant-primer or identifier match. COPE v1.2.5 was used to merge the high-quality paired reads, and each unique nucleotide sequence was defined as a clonotype. MiTCR v1.1 was used to align clonotypes to the IMGT TRBV, TRBD and TRBJ reference segments. The analysis was restricted to V-J combinations with a frequency above 0.0001, which together covered about 99% of the repertoires. A TCS score was defined as the ratio between F50 (clonal expansion) and ExV (chaos), using BLOSUM62-based TCRdist between CDR3 peptides within each V-J. Welch's t-statistics and random forest reduced just over 500 V-J features to some 14, which were used in a naive Bayes classifier (R e1071). The public reads were reprocessed in TCRdb via fastp at Q25 and MiXCR, keeping in-frame beta chains. Each entry merges the rows of one CDR3 protein and shows their most common DNA and genes. In this record, the V and J calls reflect TCRdb's handling and not the investigators' own analysis. In all, the sample holds approximately 590,000 distinct CDR3 sequences, and about a sixth of those were seen once. Jointly, the top ten make up under 7.5% of the sample.

Findings and caveats that apply to the study as a whole: Most expanded thyroid clonotypes (frequency above 0.001) were also detected in blood, suggesting blood repertoires may reflect thyroid immune responses. In validation, the model predicted progression to ophthalmopathy a median of around six months before onset, with about 71% sensitivity and about 75% specificity. A model built on a 13 V-J signature distinguished ophthalmopathy from stable hyperthyroidism, reaching 85% to 90% sensitivity and about 81% specificity in cross-validation and 80%/75% in testing. No statistical method was used to fix the sample size in advance, and group allocation was not hidden from the investigators.

Stable Graves' hyperthyroidism was defined as the absence of progression to ophthalmopathy over 18 months of follow-up. Hyperthyroidism patients were newly diagnosed, had a disease duration of under 2 months, and were aged 18 to 65 years. Exclusion was applied to patients with uncontrolled infections, other autoimmune diseases, pregnancy or lactation. Diagnoses were based on clinical symptoms, serum thyroxine and TRAb, thyroid ultrasound and orbital computed tomography. PBMCs were separated from under 12 ml of fresh peripheral blood using Ficoll-Paque density gradient centrifugation. Trizol reagent was used to extract total RNA, and RNA quality was then checked on an Agilent 2100 Bioanalyzer.

The chain uses TRBV7-9 and TRBJ1-6; TRBD1 is a weak D gene call, 5 bases matching. Sequencing was done on a sample of blood. This TCR derives from a woman aged 30 to 39 with Graves' hyperthyroidism. The nucleotide sequence reads TGTGCCAGCAGCCCGAAATGGCTGGAGTCCCAGGGCCAAAGGCAAAATAATTCACCCCTCCACTTT. The translation is CASSPKWLESQGQRQNNSPLHF.